The present entry profiles one T cell receptor (beta chain) with its context. The data were taken from a study of PD-L1 blockade in urothelial cancer. Background on the study: The analyses of blood took place 3 weeks (second dose) and 6 weeks after treatment start.

The V gene end was trimmed by 5 bases and the J gene end by 5 bases; junction bases not matched to a gene: 2. Germline V CDR1 and CDR2: PRHDT, FYEKMQ (reference sequence). The CDR3 length is 12 residues. Repertoires were generated with immunoSEQ multiplex PCR, while TCRdb's copy carries only in-frame clones and drops some. The sample has 50,000 to 60,000 clones, more than 75% seen once; the top ten hold roughly 2.5%. Time point specified: peripheral blood 6 weeks after treatment start. Diagnoses among patients were locally advanced or metastatic urothelial carcinoma. The gene calls are TRBV13 and TRBJ1-2; 7 bases match TRBD1. The sequencing here drew on PBMCs, taken around atezolizumab (anti-PD-L1) treatment. This receptor was obtained from a man aged 60 to 69 with urothelial cancer. The CDR3 region is CASSRQGYGYTF. DNA of the CDR3: TGTGCCAGCAGCAGACAGGGTTATGGCTACACCTTC.